This T cell receptor beta chain was identified during a study of beta chain features in type 1 diabetes. As for the study in general: In all, about 110 million sorted cells from all samples were analyzed.

Expressed TCRB transcripts were sequenced, since all the RNA that had been isolated was reverse transcribed. About 3.6 million reads was the average for naive, central memory and regulatory T cell samples. Clones were sequenced by immunoSEQ multiplex PCR, and TCRdb holds only the in-frame ones, with some missing. In the table there are a few hundred thousand clones, 8% to 13% of which are singletons. Trimming took 4 bases from V and 3 from J, leaving 14 bases between them. Germline CDR1 reads SGDLS; CDR2 reads YYNGEE. The CDR3 covers 15 residues. Study results and caveats: PCR could preferentially amplify shorter templates, alike in patients and controls.

Sorting based on CD45RO/CCR7/CD25/CD127/CD95/CD27 separated CD4+ naive, central memory, regulatory and stem cell-like memory cells. Note on this clone: Antigen unknown.

Sample: naive CD4+ T cells from blood. This receptor was obtained from a woman in her 30s in good health. The gene calls are TRBV9 and TRBJ1-3; possible D gene TRBD1, 6 bases. CDR3 amino acids: CASSTQGMGGNTIYF. In nucleotides, the CDR3 is TGTGCCAGCAGCACACAGGGAATGGGTGGAAACACCATATATTTT.